Each of the 22 T cell receptor beta chains below was sequenced from the same sample in a study of beta chain features in type 1 diabetes. Sequencing targeted expressed TCRB transcripts, as all isolated RNA had been reverse transcribed. Libraries were prepared by immunoSEQ multiplex PCR; TCRdb keeps only in-frame clonotypes and omits some of them. The sample consists of 250,000 or so clones, around 26% of them appearing once. Material: central memory CD4+ T cells from blood. These receptors were collected from a man under 40 in good health.

For this clone: This CDR3 is also generated by other DNA sequences in the sample. The gene calls are TRBV30 and TRBJ1-3, with D hard to call. V dropped 0 bases and J dropped 4 bases, with 7 bases sitting between them. CDR1 GTSNPN and CDR2 SVGIG come from the germline V gene (reference sequence). CDR3 length equals 13 residues. CDR3 residues: CAWSVGVGNTIYF. For the CDR3, the DNA is TGTGCCTGGAGTGTAGGCGTCGGAAACACCATATATTTT.

With regard to this clone: Other nucleotide sequences in the sample specify the same CDR3. The chain links TRBV5-1 to TRBJ2-5; no firm D call. Trimming left V 2 bases short and J 1 base short, with 9 bases between. This CDR3 contains 14 residues. Germline CDR1 reads SGHRS; CDR2 reads YFSETQ. The CDR3 region has the DNA TGCGCCAGCAGCTTAGGGCAGCCCCAAGAGACCCAGTACTTC. It is translated as CASSLGQPQETQYF.

Only a few counts were recorded for this clone. The chain has TRBV5-6 and TRBJ2-7, with 12 positions matching TRBD2. The J segment lost 2 bases and the V segment lost 0 bases, leaving 6 bases of the junction unmatched. This CDR3 contains 17 residues. Germline V gene data show CDR1 as SGHDT and CDR2 as YYEEEE. The CDR3 reads CASSLGLAGEGPYEQYF. In nucleotides, the CDR3 is TGTGCCAGCAGCTTGGGACTAGCGGGAGAGGGTCCCTACGAGCAGTACTTC.

As regards this clone: This same CDR3 is encoded by further DNA sequences in the sample. V gene TRBV7-2 combines with J gene TRBJ2-7, with D unresolved. V was trimmed by 1 base and J by 1 base, leaving 8 bases between them. Germline-derived CDR1 and CDR2 are SGHTA and FQGNSA. The CDR3 is 14 residues long. DNA of the CDR3: TGTGCCAGCAGCTTAGGTACCCGTTCCTACGAGCAGTACTTC. This codes for CASSLGTRSYEQYF.

Only a few counts were recorded for this clone. In DNA form, the CDR3 reads TGTGCCAGCAGCTTGGATGTGGGATCCGGAGATACGCAGTATTTT. It yields the protein CASSLDVGSGDTQYF. The gene calls are TRBV5-4 and TRBJ2-3; no clear D gene. V lost 0 bases to trimming and J lost 5 bases, with 13 bases between them. Germline loops: CDR1 SGHNT, CDR2 YYREEE (reference sequence). This CDR3 is built from 15 residues.

In its sample, this clone was seen a few times. The rearrangement links TRBV19 to TRBJ2-3; 8 bases match TRBD1. The germline V gene has CDR1 LNHDA and CDR2 SQIVND (reference sequence). The CDR3 contains 12 residues. J gave up 7 bases and V 8 bases, and 5 bases lay outside the gene matches. As DNA, the CDR3 is TGTGCCAGTGGACAGGGACAAAATACGCAGTATTTT. It codes for CASGQGQNTQYF. Together with reference TRBV19 and TRBJ2-3, the CDR3 gives the full variable domain: DGGITQSPKYLFRKEGQNVTLSCEQNLNHDAMYWYRQDPGQGLRLIYYSQIVNDFQKGDIAEGYSVSREKKESFPLTVTSAQKNPTAFYLCASGQGQNTQYFGPGTRLTVL.

The CDR3 region is CAWSLKGLVYEQYF. CDR3 sequence (DNA): TGTGCCTGGAGTTTGAAGGGGCTCGTATACGAGCAGTACTTC. The V and J genes are TRBV30 and TRBJ2-7; D possibly corresponds to TRBD1 (5 bases). The CDR3 covers 14 residues. The V end was cut by 2 bases, the J end by 4 bases, with 15 bases between. The germline V gene has CDR1 GTSNPN and CDR2 SVGIG (reference sequence).

The V and J genes are TRBV4-3 and TRBJ2-5; no reliable D call. This CDR3 is built from 16 residues. V was trimmed by 0 bases and J by 2 bases, leaving 13 bases between them. Germline V gives CDR1 LGHNA, CDR2 YSLEER. CDR3 protein: CASSQDQLKPQETQYF. The CDR3 DNA is TGCGCCAGCAGCCAAGATCAACTGAAGCCACAAGAGACCCAGTACTTC.

This clone was found a few times. The chain employs TRBV2 and TRBJ2-3; D remains ambiguous. The CDR3 runs 12 residues. Trimming cost V 6 bases and J 6 bases, with 10 bases left between them. Germline lookup yields CDR1 SNHLY and CDR2 FYNNEI. For the CDR3, the DNA is TGTGCCAGCAGACCCGAGGAGGATACGCAGTATTTT. Encoded protein: CASRPEEDTQYF. The full variable domain, in which reference TRBV2 and TRBJ2-3 provide the parts outside the CDR3, is EPEVTQTPSHQVTQMGQEVILRCVPISNHLYFYWYRQILGQKVEFLVSFYNNEISEKSEIFDDQFSVERPDGSNFTLKIRSTKLEDSAMYFCASRPEEDTQYFGPGTRLTVL.

V usage is TRBV7-9 and J usage is TRBJ2-1; D gene unclear. V shed 1 base and J shed 13 bases, with 8 bases lying between them. Germline V gives CDR1 SEHNR, CDR2 FQNEAQ (reference sequence). This CDR3 spans 11 amino acids. The CDR3 coding sequence is TGTGCCAGCAGCTTAGGGGGTGAACAGTTCTTC. Its protein product is CASSLGGEQFF.

This sequence joins TRBV5-4 and TRBJ2-7, with a possible D match to TRBD1 (5 bases). V was pared by 0 bases and J by 3 bases, with 16 bases between. The CDR3 is 16 amino acids. Per the germline V gene, CDR1 is SGHNT and CDR2 is YYREEE (reference sequence). The CDR3 is CASSLDQGPIGYEQYF. In DNA, the CDR3 is TGTGCCAGCAGCTTGGATCAGGGCCCGATAGGCTACGAGCAGTACTTC. Using reference TRBV5-4 and TRBJ2-7 for the parts outside the CDR3, the full variable domain is ETGVTQSPTHLIKTRGQQVTLRCSSQSGHNTVSWYQQALGQGPQFIFQYYREEENGRGNFPPRFSGLQFPNYSSELNVNALELDDSALYLCASSLDQGPIGYEQYFGPGTRLTVT.

This chain joins TRBV2 and TRBJ1-2; D unclear. The V end lost 8 bases, the J end lost 3 bases, and 7 bases lay between the germline ends. The CDR3 extends over 11 amino acids. The germline gives CDR1 SNHLY, CDR2 FYNNEI. The CDR3 sequence: CASVRDYGYTF. The CDR3 coding sequence is TGTGCCAGCGTCCGGGACTATGGCTACACCTTC.

The V gene is TRBV4-1, the J gene TRBJ1-4; 10 bases are shared with TRBD1. The CDR3 runs 15 residues. Germline V gene data show CDR1 as MGHRA and CDR2 as YSYEKL. Trimming removed 4 bases from V and 8 bases from J; junction bases left unmatched: 7. CDR3 residues: CASSRTGTGVEKLFF. Written as DNA, the CDR3 is TGCGCCAGCAGCCGGACAGGGACAGGGGTAGAAAAACTGTTTTTT.

The chain recombines TRBV11-2 with TRBJ2-7; D gene unclear. Germline V gene sequence: CDR1 SGHAT, CDR2 FQNNGV. V gave up 3 bases and J gave up 7 bases, with 7 bases separating them. The CDR3 sequence is 11 residues long. This chain's CDR3 is CASSLDQEQYF. The CDR3 nucleotides read TGTGCCAGCAGCTTGGACCAAGAGCAGTACTTC. The entire variable domain, with the rest obtained from reference TRBV11-2 and TRBJ2-7, is as follows: EAGVAQSPRYKIIEKRQSVAFWCNPISGHATLYWYQQILGQGPKLLIQFQNNGVVDDSQLPKDRFSAERLKGVDSTLKIQPAKLEDSAVYLCASSLDQEQYFGPGTRLTVT.

Details on this clone: The sample holds other DNA sequences that translate to the same CDR3. The chain couples TRBV7-2 to TRBJ1-2; D ambiguous. CDR1 and CDR2 (germline): SGHTA, FQGNSA. Between the trimmed V and J ends, which lost 1 base and 4 bases, there was a span of 10 bases. The CDR3 sequence is 14 residues long. The CDR3, as DNA: TGTGCCAGCAGCTTAGGCCAGGAAATCTATGGCTACACCTTC. It yields the protein CASSLGQEIYGYTF.

The table lists this clone with a few counts. The CDR3 nucleotides are TGTGCCAGCAGCGCCGGGACAGGGAGGACAGATACGCAGTATTTT. Translating it yields CASSAGTGRTDTQYF. This sequence joins TRBV4-2 and TRBJ2-3; 9 nucleotides line up with TRBD1. Germline CDR1 reads LGHNA; CDR2 reads YNFKEQ. V gave up 5 bases and J gave up 3 bases; unmatched junction bases: 6. The CDR3 is 15 residues long.

This clone was detected a few times. V gene TRBV29-1 combines with J gene TRBJ2-6; TRBD2 is a possible D gene (5 bases). The CDR3 is 17 amino acids. Trimming cost V 4 bases and J 0 bases, with 16 bases left between them. Germline CDR1 SQVTM, CDR2 ANQGSEA. The chain's CDR3 is CSVVPGELSSGANVLTF. DNA for the CDR3: TGCAGCGTTGTTCCCGGGGAACTTAGCTCTGGGGCCAACGTCCTGACTTTC.

The chain has TRBV9 and TRBJ2-3; 7 bases agree with TRBD2. Trimming removed 6 bases from V and 2 bases from J; junction bases left unmatched: 3. CDR3 length: 13 residues. The germline CDR1 and CDR2 sequences are SGDLS and YYNGEE. In DNA form, the CDR3 reads TGTGCCAGCACGCGGGAGCCCACAGATACGCAGTATTTT. Its protein product is CASTREPTDTQYF.

As for this clone: With a much larger clone just one base away, this may be a read error. The chain joins TRBV19 to TRBJ2-1; TRBD2 agrees at 11 bases. This CDR3 comprises 15 residues. The germline V gene encodes CDR1 LNHDA and CDR2 SQIVND (reference sequence). V was pared by 4 bases and J by 4 bases, with 3 bases of the junction left unmatched. CDR3 region: CASSTTSGTYNEQFF. CDR3 bases: TGTGCCAGTAGTACGACTAGCGGGACTTACAATGAGCAGTTCTTC.

The chain combines TRBV25-1 with TRBJ2-1, with D maybe TRBD2 (6 bases). Germline assignment: CDR1 MGHDK and CDR2 SYGVNS. CDR3 length: 12 residues. The ends were cut back, 7 bases at V and 9 bases at J, with 13 bases in the middle. The CDR3 here is CASKAGSGEQFF. The DNA for the CDR3 is TGTGCCAGCAAGGCGGGATCGGGTGAGCAGTTCTTC. The variable domain in full, completed from reference TRBV25-1 and TRBJ2-1, reads EADIYQTPRYLVIGTGKKITLECSQTMGHDKMYWYQQDPGMELHLIHYSYGVNSTEKGDLSSESTVSRIRTEHFPLTLESARPSHTSQYLCASKAGSGEQFFGPGTRLTVL.

The CDR3 spells CATSRPAEGAEQYF. For the CDR3, the DNA is TGTGCCACCAGTCGACCAGCGGAGGGGGCCGAGCAGTACTTC. The gene calls are TRBV15 and TRBJ2-7, with D perhaps matching TRBD1 (7 bases). The CDR3 consists of 14 residues. Germline CDR1 reads LNHNV; CDR2 reads YYDKDF (reference sequence). Trimming removed 6 bases from V and 6 bases from J, with 18 bases in between. Looking up the rest from reference TRBV15 and TRBJ2-7 gives the full variable domain: DAMVIQNPRYQVTQFGKPVTLSCSQTLNHNVMYWYQQKSSQAPKLLFHYYDKDFNNEADTPDNFQSRRPNTSFCFLDIRSPGLGDTAMYLCATSRPAEGAEQYFGPGTRLTVT.

This rearrangement joins TRBV5-4 to TRBJ1-1; TRBD1 might be the D (6 bases). Trimming pared 0 bases from V and 2 bases from J, leaving 11 bases between. From germline, CDR1 is SGHNT and CDR2 YYREEE (reference sequence). The CDR3 is 15 amino acids. CDR3 coding DNA: TGTGCCAGCAGCTTGGGTGCAGGGGCCAACACTGAAGCTTTCTTT. Residues: CASSLGAGANTEAFF.